This entry features one T cell receptor beta chain sequence. Only in-frame clones appear in the TCRdb table, and some are missing; sequencing was by immunoSEQ multiplex PCR. The sample has some 72,000 clones; around 80% are singletons. Looked up from germline, CDR1 is SGHRS and CDR2 is YFSETQ. The CDR3 extends over 15 amino acids. V gave up 4 bases and J gave up 2 bases; unmatched junction bases: 8. This sample is part of a study of early stage breast cancer tumors. Study at large: Of fewer than 20 invasive breast tumors, 11 to 12 were hormone receptor-positive, HER2-negative.

The source is a person between 60 and 69 years old with breast cancer. The genes are TRBV5-1 and TRBJ2-5; 7 bases match TRBD2. The sequenced sample was blood. The CDR3 coding sequence is TGCGCCAGCAGCCGACTAGCAATGGTTCAAGAGACCCAGTACTTC. This translates into CASSRLAMVQETQYF.